These 10 T cell receptor beta chains were all obtained from the same sample, sequenced in a study of vaccination and CD4 T cells after COVID-19. Treatment specified: roughly nine-day PBMC culture with coronavirus spike peptide pools or control peptides (ViraFEST assay). The antigens of these receptors remain unknown. Cultured CD4+ T cell DNA underwent sequencing with the Oncomine TCR Beta short-read assay. TCRdb recomputed calls from the PCR reads with MiXCR, one row per CDR3 protein. The data contain some 15,000 distinct CDR3 sequences, about 50% of them singletons. Sequenced here: CD4+ T cells from blood, cultured in vitro, sampled before SARS-CoV-2 vaccination. The receptors derive from a human donor who had recovered from COVID-19.

The chain joins TRBV10-3 to TRBJ2-2; D is possibly TRBD1 (6 bases). Deletions cut 6 bases from V and 4 bases from J, with 12 bases between. Germline V lookup: CDR1 ENHRY, CDR2 SYGVKD. The CDR3 is 14 amino acids. In DNA form, the CDR3 reads TGTGCCATCAGCCCCGGACAGTCCACCGGGGAGCTGTTTTTT. Translating it yields CAISPGQSTGELFF.

This chain links TRBV7-9 with TRBJ1-3; D possibly corresponds to TRBD1 (5 bases). CDR1 is SEHNR, CDR2 FQNEAQ, per germline (reference sequence). V gave up 4 bases and J gave up 4 bases, with 14 bases separating them. The CDR3 extends over 15 amino acids. The CDR3 DNA is TGTGCCAGCAGCTCAACGATGAGGGGAGGAAACACCATATATTTT. It codes for CASSSTMRGGNTIYF.

This clonotype showed up just a few times. V usage is TRBV6-2 or TRBV6-3 and J usage is TRBJ1-5, with D uncertain. V gave up 6 bases and J gave up 2 bases, with 17 bases separating them. This CDR3 spans 16 amino acids. Looked up from germline, CDR1 is MNHEY and CDR2 is SVGEGT. CDR3 nucleotide sequence: TGTGCCAGCAGGCCGATTGAGGGAACGGGCAATCAGCCCCAGCATTTT. Protein: CASRPIEGTGNQPQHF.

The genes are TRBV6-1 and TRBJ2-1; D may be TRBD1 or TRBD2 (5 bases each). Germline V gene sequence: CDR1 MNHNS, CDR2 SASEGT. The V gene lost 9 bases and the J gene lost 9 bases, with 18 bases spanning the gap. CDR3 size: 13 residues. DNA for the CDR3: TGTGCCAGTCGGGACCCGTCTAGGATTGAGCAGTTCTTC. Its protein product is CASRDPSRIEQFF.

The CDR3, as DNA: TGTGCCAGCAGCCCCTTTAGGCAGGGGGAGACCAACACTGAAGCTTTCTTT. This translates into CASSPFRQGETNTEAFF. This chain joins TRBV7-2 and TRBJ1-1; 7 bases match TRBD1. There are 17 residues in the CDR3. Germline CDR1 is SGHTA and CDR2 is FQGNSA. J was trimmed by 2 bases and V by 5 bases; bases with no gene match: 14.

This clonotype is deemed medium-sized. CDR3 sequence reads: CSAEQGSETQYF. The CDR3 DNA sequence: TGCAGCGCCGAGCAGGGTTCGGAGACCCAGTACTTC. The rearrangement uses TRBV29-1 and TRBJ2-5, with a possible D match to TRBD1 (5 bases). The germline V gene has CDR1 SQVTM and CDR2 ANQGSEA. CDR3 size: 12 residues. V was clipped by 7 bases and J by 5 bases, with 14 bases between them.

The chain employs TRBV10-1 and TRBJ1-6; D is undetermined. The germline V and J ends were trimmed by 3 bases and 8 bases, with 5 bases remaining between them. In germline, CDR1 is WNHNN, CDR2 SYGVQD (reference sequence). The CDR3 totals 12 residues. This CDR3 is CASSDGDSPLHF. In DNA form, the CDR3 reads TGCGCCAGCAGTGATGGAGATTCACCCCTCCACTTT.

The rearrangement joins TRBV2 to TRBJ2-7, with D perhaps being TRBD1 or TRBD2 (5 bases each). The CDR3 contains 14 residues. Germline assignment: CDR1 SNHLY and CDR2 FYNNEI. V lost 0 bases and J lost 6, with 12 bases in between. The CDR3 region has the DNA TGTGCCAGCAGTGAAGCTGGGCAGGGACGCGAGCAGTACTTC. Encoded protein: CASSEAGQGREQYF. Together with reference TRBV2 and TRBJ2-7, the CDR3 gives the full variable domain: EPEVTQTPSHQVTQMGQEVILRCVPISNHLYFYWYRQILGQKVEFLVSFYNNEISEKSEIFDDQFSVERPDGSNFTLKIRSTKLEDSAMYFCASSEAGQGREQYFGPGTRLTVT.

This clonotype was recorded once. This chain connects TRBV6-2 or TRBV6-3 to TRBJ1-1; 8 bases line up with TRBD1. Germline V gene sequence: CDR1 MNHEY, CDR2 SVGEGT. The CDR3 spans 13 residues. V lost 6 bases to trimming and J lost 7 bases; unmatched junction nucleotides: 7. The CDR3 is CASRTRGLNEAFF. CDR3 coding DNA: TGTGCCAGCAGAACCAGGGGGCTGAATGAAGCTTTCTTT.

The chain carries TRBV12-3 or TRBV12-4 and TRBJ2-7; D gene unclear. Trimming stripped 6 bases from V and 1 base from J, with 10 bases between. The CDR3 covers 13 residues. The CDR3 loop reads CASRPPGSYEQYF. The CDR3 nucleotides read TGTGCCAGCAGACCTCCCGGATCCTACGAGCAGTACTTC.